These T cell receptor beta chains were read from a single sample in a study of T-cell memory formation after mild COVID-19. MiXCR, run by TCRdb on the 5' RACE reads, gives a single entry per CDR3 protein. The data hold about 600,000 distinct CDR3 sequences, with about 20% observed a single time. Sample: PBMCs or a T cell subset sorted from them (not recorded which). The receptors were gathered from an adult woman who had mild COVID-19 (a few samples of this study predate the infection). Cell type and time point are not known. CDR3s include the opening cysteine and the closing phenylalanine or tryptophan. D genes are given only for firm matches. Where a row states a size, it is once, few, many or the class of an expanded clone; other rows omit it.

d_call	v_call	j_call	clone_size	cdr3_aa	cdr3_nt
NA	TRBV21-1	TRBJ2-7	few	CASSKRLQALCRVSSYEQYF	TGTGCCAGCAGCAAACGTCTCCAGGCTTTGTGTAGGGTAAGCTCCTACGAGCAGTACTTC
NA	TRBV4-1	TRBJ1-2	NA	CASSLGRTDRSYTF	TGCGCCAGCAGCCTCGGACGGACAGATCGAAGCTACACCTTC
NA	TRBV20-1	TRBJ2-5	few	CSAAGPGRVIGETQYF	TGCAGTGCGGCTGGCCCGGGCCGGGTTATTGGTGAGACCCAGTACTTC
NA	TRBV5-1	TRBJ1-1	few	CASRQNVMNTEAFF	TGCGCCTCCAGACAGAACGTGATGAACACTGAAGCTTTCTTT
TRBD1	TRBV19	TRBJ1-5	once	CASSILGQHQHF	TGTGCCAGTAGTATTCTGGGACAGCACCAGCATTTT
NA	TRBV20-1	TRBJ1-1	NA	CSARIGRGYYRRTEAFF	TGCAGTGCTAGAATCGGTCGGGGGTACTACCGGCGGACTGAAGCTTTCTTT
TRBD2	TRBV6-5	TRBJ2-7	NA	CASSYTSGSRYEQYF	TGTGCCAGCAGTTACACTAGCGGGAGTAGGTACGAGCAGTACTTC
NA	TRBV20-1	TRBJ1-6	few	CSARRESYNSPLHF	TGCAGTGCTAGGAGGGAGTCCTATAATTCACCCCTCCACTTT
NA	TRBV7-2	TRBJ2-7	NA	CASSLAGAGDDEQYF	TGTGCCAGCAGCTTAGCTGGGGCAGGGGATGACGAGCAGTACTTC
NA	TRBV6-2/TRBV6-3	TRBJ1-1	NA	CASSLRLGGEAFF	TGTGCCAGCAGCCTTCGACTGGGCGGTGAAGCTTTCTTT
TRBD2	TRBV6-5	TRBJ2-3	few	CASSPMLAGGPTDTQYF	TGTGCCAGCAGTCCTATGCTAGCGGGAGGGCCCACAGATACGCAGTATTTT
NA	TRBV5-8	TRBJ1-1	NA	CASPSQGYTMNTEAFF	TGTGCCAGCCCCTCTCAGGGGTATACAATGAACACTGAAGCTTTCTTT
NA	TRBV11-2	TRBJ1-6	NA	CASSSSRVNSPLHF	TGTGCCAGCAGCTCTAGTAGGGTGAATTCACCCCTCCACTTT
NA	TRBV6-6	TRBJ2-5	few	CASSYSYETQYF	TGTGCCAGCAGTTACTCGTATGAGACCCAGTACTTC